Shown below are 18 T cell receptor beta chains from a single sample sequenced in a study of blood T cell repertoires in COVID-19. Assay used: immunoSEQ multiplex PCR; TCRdb lists only in-frame clones, some missing. The sample consists of roughly 280,000 clones, roughly 89% of them appearing once. The sample comprised peripheral blood. The receptors here all came from a man between 45 and 60 years old with acute or convalescent COVID-19.

V is TRBV10-3 and J is TRBJ2-2; 8 nucleotides match TRBD1. V lost 6 bases, J lost 1 base, and 4 bases stayed unmatched. The V gene's germline CDR1 is ENHRY and CDR2 SYGVKD. The CDR3 length is 15 residues. The CDR3 region is CAIRAGTGNTGELFF. CDR3 coding DNA: TGTGCCATCAGAGCCGGGACAGGGAACACCGGGGAGCTGTTTTTT.

The chain employs TRBV5-1 and TRBJ2-3; possible D gene TRBD2, 6 bases. V was trimmed by 0 bases and J by 3 bases, leaving 11 bases between them. The CDR3 is 15 residues long. The germline V gene has CDR1 SGHRS and CDR2 YFSETQ. In DNA, the CDR3 is TGCGCCAGCAGCTTGGTTCTTGGGGGGACAGATACGCAGTATTTT. This gives the protein CASSLVLGGTDTQYF.

The rearrangement links TRBV27 to TRBJ1-5; 9 bases match TRBD1. The CDR3 runs 16 residues. Germline V lookup: CDR1 MNHEY, CDR2 SMNVEV (reference sequence). Unmatched junction bases numbered 10, after V lost 8 bases and J lost 2 bases. CDR3 sequence (DNA): TGTGCCAGCCGCCCCGGGACAGGGCTCGGCAATCAGCCCCAGCATTTT. Translated: CASRPGTGLGNQPQHF.

The genes are TRBV5-6 and TRBJ2-2, with a possible D match to TRBD1 (5 bases). CDR1 SGHDT and CDR2 YYEEEE come from the germline V gene. The germline V and J ends were trimmed by 4 bases and 5 bases, with 18 bases remaining between them. This CDR3 is built from 16 residues. The CDR3 spells CASSPPLGHKTGELFF. CDR3 DNA sequence: TGTGCCAGCAGCCCTCCCCTGGGGCATAAAACCGGGGAGCTGTTTTTT.

The J gene is TRBJ2-3, the V gene TRBV10-3, with 11 positions matching TRBD2. J gave up 5 bases and V 4 bases, and 14 bases lay outside the gene matches. The CDR3 has 18 residues. Germline V lookup: CDR1 ENHRY, CDR2 SYGVKD. The CDR3 sequence is CAISAWSSGGRTGDTQYF. In DNA form, the CDR3 reads TGTGCCATCAGTGCTTGGTCTAGCGGGGGGCGGACCGGAGATACGCAGTATTTT.

This chain links TRBV27 with TRBJ2-3, with D possibly being TRBD2 (6 bases). V lost 7 bases and J lost 1, with 12 bases in between. The CDR3 sequence is 14 residues long. Germline V gene sequence: CDR1 MNHEY, CDR2 SMNVEV (reference sequence). In nucleotides, the CDR3 is TGTGCCAGCACTTTGCGGGACGGCACAGATACGCAGTATTTT. It specifies CASTLRDGTDTQYF.

CDR3 sequence (DNA): TGTGCCAGCAGTCACGAGGGGCGGGGGTTGGAGACCCAGTACTTC. This gives the protein CASSHEGRGLETQYF. The V and J genes are TRBV6-5 and TRBJ2-5, with 7 bases aligning to TRBD2. Germline trimming cut 5 bases from V and 5 bases from J; bases unmatched to any gene: 11. The CDR3 length is 15 residues. Germline CDR1 and CDR2: MNHEY and SVGAGI.

The rearrangement joins TRBV7-2 to TRBJ1-1; D might be TRBD1 (5 bases). This CDR3 is 14 amino acids long. Germline V gene lookup returns CDR1 SGHTA and CDR2 FQGNSA. The V gene lost 5 bases and the J gene lost 1 base, with 11 bases spanning the gap. The CDR3 DNA sequence: TGTGCCAGCAGCCCACAGGTGGCGAACACTGAAGCTTTCTTT. It yields the protein CASSPQVANTEAFF. The whole variable domain, remainder taken from reference TRBV7-2 and TRBJ1-1, is GAGVSQSPSNKVTEKGKDVELRCDPISGHTALYWYRQSLGQGLEFLIYFQGNSAPDKSGLPSDRFSAERTGGSVSTLTIQRTQQEDSAVYLCASSPQVANTEAFFGQGTRLTVV.

The rearrangement uses TRBV6-5 and TRBJ1-2, with TRBD1 matching 8 bases. Germline CDR1 and CDR2: MNHEY and SVGAGI. V was clipped by 10 bases and J by 6 bases; unmatched bases: 10. The CDR3 has 13 amino acids. CDR3 coding DNA: TGTGCCACAACTTACTACAGGGGGAATGGCTACACCTTC. It codes for CATTYYRGNGYTF.

This chain joins TRBV2 and TRBJ1-1, with TRBD1 matching over 7 bases. The CDR3 consists of 13 residues. CDR1 and CDR2 from the germline V gene are SNHLY and FYNNEI. The V gene end was trimmed by 6 bases and the J gene end by 6 bases; junction bases not matched to a gene: 7. The CDR3 DNA is TGTGCCAGCAGGACAAGCCAGGGGGCTGAAGCTTTCTTT. Translating gives CASRTSQGAEAFF.

This chain uses TRBV19 with TRBJ1-1, with 10 bases identical to TRBD1. V trimming: 3 bases; J trimming: 5 bases; junction bases outside the gene matches: 6. Germline loops: CDR1 LNHDA, CDR2 SQIVND (reference sequence). The CDR3 totals 15 residues. Here the CDR3 reads CASSMGGTGVTEAFF. In DNA form, the CDR3 reads TGTGCCAGTAGTATGGGTGGGACAGGGGTAACTGAAGCTTTCTTT.

As concerns this clone: Other DNA sequences in this sample translate to the same CDR3. The chain combines TRBV19 with TRBJ1-2; 8 bases agree with TRBD1. The CDR3 runs 15 residues. CDR1 and CDR2 (germline): LNHDA, SQIVND (reference sequence). Germline trimming cut 5 bases from V and 0 bases from J; bases unmatched to any gene: 5. The CDR3 spells CASSRGTGTNYGYTF. The CDR3 coding sequence is TGTGCCAGTAGTCGAGGGACAGGTACTAACTATGGCTACACCTTC.

The gene calls are TRBV24-1 and TRBJ2-5; tentative D call: TRBD1 (6 bases). The CDR3 extends over 16 amino acids. Germline values: CDR1 KGHDR, CDR2 SFDVKD. The V end lost 4 bases, the J end lost 1 base, and 15 bases lay between the germline ends. CDR3 sequence reads: CATSDPTTGSQETQYF. CDR3 in DNA: TGTGCCACCAGTGACCCAACGACAGGATCCCAAGAGACCCAGTACTTC.

The chain has TRBV5-6 and TRBJ1-2, with D possibly matching TRBD1 (5 bases). The germline V gene encodes CDR1 SGHDT and CDR2 YYEEEE. This CDR3 region has 14 residues. The ends were cut back, 5 bases at V and 2 bases at J, with 13 bases in the middle. The CDR3: CASRGGGRNYGYTF. The CDR3, as DNA: TGTGCCAGCAGGGGGGGAGGACGGAACTATGGCTACACCTTC.

This clone was found once. V gene TRBV19 combines with J gene TRBJ1-1; 9 bases fit TRBD1. CDR3 length equals 15 residues. Germline V gene data show CDR1 as LNHDA and CDR2 as SQIVND (reference sequence). V shed 5 bases and J 1 base; nucleotides not matched to a gene: 5. The chain's CDR3 is CASSDRGASNTEAFF. The CDR3 nucleotides read TGTGCCAGTAGTGACAGGGGGGCTTCGAACACTGAAGCTTTCTTT.

The CDR3 sequence: CASSQVHLTGRQETQYF. The DNA of the CDR3 is TGCGCCAGCAGCCAAGTTCACCTGACAGGACGCCAAGAGACCCAGTACTTC. The chain joins TRBV4-1 to TRBJ2-5; perhaps TRBD1 as D (6 bases). CDR1 MGHRA and CDR2 YSYEKL come from the germline V gene. The CDR3 consists of 17 residues. V lost 1 base and J 1 base, leaving 16 bases between the germline ends.

The rearrangement joins TRBV5-1 to TRBJ1-1; D is perhaps TRBD1 (5 bases). The length of the CDR3 is 15 residues. Germline V gives CDR1 SGHRS, CDR2 YFSETQ. Trimming shortened V by 4 bases and J by 0 bases, and 13 bases separated the two germline ends. CDR3 region: CASSPLAGLNTEAFF. DNA for the CDR3: TGCGCCAGCAGCCCCTTGGCAGGGCTGAACACTGAAGCTTTCTTT.

CDR3: CAWTQGWSSYEQYF. The CDR3 region has the DNA TGTGCCTGGACTCAGGGTTGGTCGTCCTACGAGCAGTACTTC. The chain combines TRBV30 with TRBJ2-7; possible D gene TRBD1, 5 bases. The CDR3 sequence is 14 residues long. Trimming cost V 4 bases and J 1 base, with 14 bases left between them. Per germline, CDR1 GTSNPN and CDR2 SVGIG (reference sequence).